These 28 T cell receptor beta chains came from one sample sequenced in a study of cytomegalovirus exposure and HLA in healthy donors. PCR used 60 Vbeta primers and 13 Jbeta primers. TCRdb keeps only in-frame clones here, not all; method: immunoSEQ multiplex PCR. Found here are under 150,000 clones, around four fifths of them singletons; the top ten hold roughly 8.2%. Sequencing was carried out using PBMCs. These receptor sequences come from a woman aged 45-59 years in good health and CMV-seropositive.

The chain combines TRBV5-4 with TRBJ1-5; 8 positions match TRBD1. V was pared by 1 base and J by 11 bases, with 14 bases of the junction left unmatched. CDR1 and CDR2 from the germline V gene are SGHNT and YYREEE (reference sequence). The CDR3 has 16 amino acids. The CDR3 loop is CASSLKPGQDVSAQHF. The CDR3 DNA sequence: TGTGCCAGCAGCTTGAAGCCGGGACAGGATGTAAGTGCCCAGCATTTT.

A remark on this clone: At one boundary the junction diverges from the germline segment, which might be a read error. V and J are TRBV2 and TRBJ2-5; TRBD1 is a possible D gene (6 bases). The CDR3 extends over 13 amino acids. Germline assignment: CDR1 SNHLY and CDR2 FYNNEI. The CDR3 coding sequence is TGTGCCGGCAGTGTAGACAGGAAAGAGACCCAGTACTTC. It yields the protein CAGSVDRKETQYF.

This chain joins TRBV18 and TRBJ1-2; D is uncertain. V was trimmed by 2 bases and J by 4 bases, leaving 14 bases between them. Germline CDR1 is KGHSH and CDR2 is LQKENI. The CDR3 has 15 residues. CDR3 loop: CASSPTPGDVYGYTF. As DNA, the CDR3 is TGTGCCAGCTCACCAACGCCGGGAGACGTCTATGGCTACACCTTC.

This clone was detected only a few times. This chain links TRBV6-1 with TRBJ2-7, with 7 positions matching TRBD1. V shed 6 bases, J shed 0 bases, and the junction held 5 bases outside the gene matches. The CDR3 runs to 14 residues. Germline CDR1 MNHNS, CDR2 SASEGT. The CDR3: CASSSDRSSYEQYF. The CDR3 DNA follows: TGTGCCAGCAGCTCGGACAGGAGCTCCTACGAGCAGTACTTC.

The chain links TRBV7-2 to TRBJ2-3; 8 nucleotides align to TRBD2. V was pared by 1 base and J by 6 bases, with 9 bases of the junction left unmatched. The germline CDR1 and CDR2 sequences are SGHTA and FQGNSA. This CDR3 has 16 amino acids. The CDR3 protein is CASSLGSGGGRDTQYF. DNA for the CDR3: TGTGCCAGCAGCTTAGGATCGGGAGGGGGACGGGATACGCAGTATTTT.

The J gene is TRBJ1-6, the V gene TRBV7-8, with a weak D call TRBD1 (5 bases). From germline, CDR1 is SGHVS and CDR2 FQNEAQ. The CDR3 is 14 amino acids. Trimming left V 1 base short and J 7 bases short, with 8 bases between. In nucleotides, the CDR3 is TGTGCCAGCAGCTTAGGGGCAGGGAATTCACCCCTCCACTTT. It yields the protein CASSLGAGNSPLHF.

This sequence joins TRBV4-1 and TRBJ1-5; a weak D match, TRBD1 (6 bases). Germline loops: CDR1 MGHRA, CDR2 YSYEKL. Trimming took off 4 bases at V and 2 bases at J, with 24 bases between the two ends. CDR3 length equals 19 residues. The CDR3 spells CASSPSGTPFSGGNQPQHF. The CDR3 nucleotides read TGCGCCAGCAGCCCATCCGGGACACCGTTTTCGGGTGGCAATCAGCCCCAGCATTTT.

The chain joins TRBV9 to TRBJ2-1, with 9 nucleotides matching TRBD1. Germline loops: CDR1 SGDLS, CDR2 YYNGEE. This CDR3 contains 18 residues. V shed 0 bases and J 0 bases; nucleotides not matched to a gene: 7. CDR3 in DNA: TGTGCCAGCAGCGTAGCGTCGGGACAGGGTAGCTCCTACAATGAGCAGTTCTTC. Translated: CASSVASGQGSSYNEQFF. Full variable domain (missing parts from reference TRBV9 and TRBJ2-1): DSGVTQTPKHLITATGQRVTLRCSPRSGDLSVYWYQQSLDQGLQFLIQYYNGEERAKGNILERFSAQQFPDLHSELNLSSLELGDSALYFCASSVASGQGSSYNEQFFGPGTRLTVL.

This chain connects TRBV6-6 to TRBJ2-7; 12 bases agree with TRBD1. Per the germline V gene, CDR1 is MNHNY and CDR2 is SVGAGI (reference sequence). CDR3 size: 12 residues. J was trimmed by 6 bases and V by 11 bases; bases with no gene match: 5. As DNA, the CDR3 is TGTGCCGGGGGACAGGGGGCCCGCGAGCAGTACTTC. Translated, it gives CAGGQGAREQYF.

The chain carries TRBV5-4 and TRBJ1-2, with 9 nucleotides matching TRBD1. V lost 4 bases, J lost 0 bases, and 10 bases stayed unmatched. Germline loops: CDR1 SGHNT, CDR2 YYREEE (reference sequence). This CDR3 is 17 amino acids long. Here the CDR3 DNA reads TGTGCCAGCAGCCCCGGACCCGGGACAGGGCCTAACTATGGCTACACCTTC. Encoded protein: CASSPGPGTGPNYGYTF.

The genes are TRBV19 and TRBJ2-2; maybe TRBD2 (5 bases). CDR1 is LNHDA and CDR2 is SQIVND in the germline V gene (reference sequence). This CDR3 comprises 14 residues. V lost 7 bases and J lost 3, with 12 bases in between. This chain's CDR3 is CASTDIGDTGELFF. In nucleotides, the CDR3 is TGTGCCAGTACGGATATCGGGGACACCGGGGAGCTGTTTTTT.

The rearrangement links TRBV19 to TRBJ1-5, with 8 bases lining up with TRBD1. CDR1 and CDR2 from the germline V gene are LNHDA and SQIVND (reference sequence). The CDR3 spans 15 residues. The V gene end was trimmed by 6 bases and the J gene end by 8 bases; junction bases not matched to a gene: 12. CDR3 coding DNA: TGTGCCAGTAGGAAGGACAGGGACAATCATGAGCCCCAGCATTTT. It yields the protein CASRKDRDNHEPQHF.

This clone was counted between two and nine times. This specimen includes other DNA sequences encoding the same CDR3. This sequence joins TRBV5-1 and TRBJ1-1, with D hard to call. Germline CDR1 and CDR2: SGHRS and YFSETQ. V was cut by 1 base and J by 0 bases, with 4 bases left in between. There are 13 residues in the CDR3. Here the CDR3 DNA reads TGCGCCAGCAGCTTGCGGGTGAACACTGAAGCTTTCTTT. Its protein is CASSLRVNTEAFF.

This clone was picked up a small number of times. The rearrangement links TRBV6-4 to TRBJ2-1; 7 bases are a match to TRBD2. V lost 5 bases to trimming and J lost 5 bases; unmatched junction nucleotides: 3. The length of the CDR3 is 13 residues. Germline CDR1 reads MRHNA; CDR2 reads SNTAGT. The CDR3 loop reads CASSLAANNEQFF. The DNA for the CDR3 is TGTGCCAGCAGTCTAGCGGCGAACAATGAGCAGTTCTTC.

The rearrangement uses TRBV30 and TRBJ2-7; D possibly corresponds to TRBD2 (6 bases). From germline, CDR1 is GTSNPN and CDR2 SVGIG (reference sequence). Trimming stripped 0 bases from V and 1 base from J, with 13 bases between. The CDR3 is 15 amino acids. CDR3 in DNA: TGTGCCTGGAGTGTATGGGCTAGCGCATCCTACGAGCAGTACTTC. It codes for CAWSVWASASYEQYF.

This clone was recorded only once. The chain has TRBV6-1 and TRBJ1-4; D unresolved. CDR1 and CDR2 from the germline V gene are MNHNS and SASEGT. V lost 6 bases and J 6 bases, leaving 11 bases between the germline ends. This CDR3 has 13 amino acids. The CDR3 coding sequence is TGTGCCAGCAGGCGACATGTGGATGAAAAACTGTTTTTT. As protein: CASRRHVDEKLFF.

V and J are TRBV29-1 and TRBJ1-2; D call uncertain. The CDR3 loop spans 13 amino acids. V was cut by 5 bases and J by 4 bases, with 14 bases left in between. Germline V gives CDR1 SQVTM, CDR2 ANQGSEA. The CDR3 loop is CSVSRGAVYGYTF. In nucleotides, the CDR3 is TGCAGCGTTTCCCGAGGAGCAGTCTATGGCTACACCTTC.

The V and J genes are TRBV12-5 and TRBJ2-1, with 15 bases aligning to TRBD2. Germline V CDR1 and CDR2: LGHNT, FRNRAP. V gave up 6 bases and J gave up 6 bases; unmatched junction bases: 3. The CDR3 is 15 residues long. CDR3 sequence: CASGLGLAGGNEQFF. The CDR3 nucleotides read TGTGCTAGTGGCCTGGGACTAGCGGGGGGCAATGAGCAGTTCTTC.

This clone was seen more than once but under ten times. CDR3 protein: CASSELERADTGELFF. The CDR3, as DNA: TGTGCCAGCAGTGAATTGGAGAGGGCGGACACCGGGGAGCTGTTTTTT. The V gene is TRBV25-1, the J gene TRBJ2-2; perhaps TRBD2 as D (5 bases). From germline, CDR1 is MGHDK and CDR2 SYGVNS. The CDR3 is 16 residues long. V lost 1 base, J lost 3 bases, and 12 bases lay in between. Using reference TRBV25-1 and TRBJ2-2 for the parts outside the CDR3, the full variable domain is EADIYQTPRYLVIGTGKKITLECSQTMGHDKMYWYQQDPGMELHLIHYSYGVNSTEKGDLSSESTVSRIRTEHFPLTLESARPSHTSQYLCASSELERADTGELFFGEGSRLTVL.

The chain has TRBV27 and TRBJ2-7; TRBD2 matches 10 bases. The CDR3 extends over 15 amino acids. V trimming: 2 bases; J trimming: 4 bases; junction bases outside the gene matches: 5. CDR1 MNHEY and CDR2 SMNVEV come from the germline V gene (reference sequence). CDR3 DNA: TGTGCCAGCAGTTTAGGAGCGGGAGGGACTTACGAGCAGTACTTC. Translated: CASSLGAGGTYEQYF.

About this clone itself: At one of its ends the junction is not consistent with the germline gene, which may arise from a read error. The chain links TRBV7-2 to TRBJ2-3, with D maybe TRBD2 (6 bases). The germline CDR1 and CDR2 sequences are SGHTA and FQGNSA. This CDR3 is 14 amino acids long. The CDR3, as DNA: TGTGCCAGCAGCTTAGGGCGGACTACAGGTACGCAGTATTTT. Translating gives CASSLGRTTGTQYF. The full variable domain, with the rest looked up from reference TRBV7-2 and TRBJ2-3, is GAGVSQSPSNKVTEKGKDVELRCDPISGHTALYWYRQSLGQGLEFLIYFQGNSAPDKSGLPSDRFSAERTGGSVSTLTIQRTQQEDSAVYLCASSLGRTTGTQYFGPGTRLTVL.

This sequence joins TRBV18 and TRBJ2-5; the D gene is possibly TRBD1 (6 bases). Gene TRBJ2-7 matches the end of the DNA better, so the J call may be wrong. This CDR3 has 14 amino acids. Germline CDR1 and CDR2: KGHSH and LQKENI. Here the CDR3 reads CASSSSIQGYEQYF. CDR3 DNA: TGTGCCAGCTCATCCTCGATACAGGGCTACGAGCAGTACTTC.

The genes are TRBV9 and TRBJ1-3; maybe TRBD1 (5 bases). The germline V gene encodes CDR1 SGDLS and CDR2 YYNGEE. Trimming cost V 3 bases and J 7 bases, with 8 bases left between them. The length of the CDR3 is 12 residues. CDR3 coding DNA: TGTGCCAGCAGCGCGAACAGGAACACCATATATTTT. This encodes CASSANRNTIYF. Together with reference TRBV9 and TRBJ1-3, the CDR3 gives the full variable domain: DSGVTQTPKHLITATGQRVTLRCSPRSGDLSVYWYQQSLDQGLQFLIQYYNGEERAKGNILERFSAQQFPDLHSELNLSSLELGDSALYFCASSANRNTIYFGEGSWLTVV.

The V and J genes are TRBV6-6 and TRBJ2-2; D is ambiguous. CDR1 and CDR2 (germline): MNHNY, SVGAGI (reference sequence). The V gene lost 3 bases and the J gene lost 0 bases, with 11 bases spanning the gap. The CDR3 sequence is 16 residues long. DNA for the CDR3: TGTGCCAGCAGTTATGACTCTCCATCGAACACCGGGGAGCTGTTTTTT. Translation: CASSYDSPSNTGELFF.

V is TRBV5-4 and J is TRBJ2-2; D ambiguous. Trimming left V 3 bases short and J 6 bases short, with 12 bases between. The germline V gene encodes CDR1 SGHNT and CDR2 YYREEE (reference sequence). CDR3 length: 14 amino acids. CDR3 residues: CASSSPTGAGELFF. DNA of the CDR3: TGTGCCAGCAGCTCCCCTACTGGAGCCGGGGAGCTGTTTTTT.

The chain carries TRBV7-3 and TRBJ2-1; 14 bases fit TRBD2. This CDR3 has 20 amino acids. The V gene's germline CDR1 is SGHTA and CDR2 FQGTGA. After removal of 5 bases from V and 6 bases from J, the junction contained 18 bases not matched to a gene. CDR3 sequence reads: CASSATPGLAGEGWGNEQFF. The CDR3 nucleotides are TGTGCCAGCAGCGCAACTCCGGGACTAGCGGGGGAAGGTTGGGGCAATGAGCAGTTCTTC.

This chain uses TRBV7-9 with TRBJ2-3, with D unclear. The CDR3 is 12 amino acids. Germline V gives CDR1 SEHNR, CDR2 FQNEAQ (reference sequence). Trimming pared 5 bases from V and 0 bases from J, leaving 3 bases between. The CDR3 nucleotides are TGTGCCAGCAGCCAAAGCACAGATACGCAGTATTTT. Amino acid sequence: CASSQSTDTQYF.

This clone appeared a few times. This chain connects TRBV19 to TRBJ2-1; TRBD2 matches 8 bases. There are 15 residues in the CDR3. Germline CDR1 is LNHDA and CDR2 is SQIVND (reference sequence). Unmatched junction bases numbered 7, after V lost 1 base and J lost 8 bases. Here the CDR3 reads CASSIAGGPMDEQFF. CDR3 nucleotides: TGTGCCAGTAGTATAGCGGGAGGGCCTATGGATGAGCAGTTCTTC.